This record looks at one T cell receptor beta chain sequence and its context. The target of this receptor is not known. The sample holds no much larger clone one base away, and base qualities are not on file. This sample was included in a study of post-analysis software for immune sequencing data (dated by TCRdb to 2015 to 2017). In the study overall: Recorded disease courses included relapsing-remitting, secondary progressive and progressive-relapsing multiple sclerosis, with some patients lacking subtype annotation. A subset of samples was prepared in parallel using single-end sample barcoding, then pooled and co-amplified after Illumina adapter ligation. The patient repertoires were compared against approximately eleven previously published healthy control repertoires obtained from donors aged roughly 6 to 28 years. Study-wide conclusions, independent of this receptor: Significantly lower normalized Chao1 diversity was found in multiple sclerosis patients than in controls, suggesting substantial peripheral T-cell clonal expansion. Patients showed significantly higher frequencies than controls for several TRBV segments, among them TRBV5-6, TRBV5-1 and TRBV20-1. When samples were clustered directly using the F measure, samples prepared in the same batch co-clustered strongly, which prompted a batch-effect correction. The multiple sclerosis patient group was slightly younger than the control group.

The CDR3 runs 14 amino acids, cysteine and phenylalanine included. The entry retains the CDR3 DNA only, 42 bases that are in frame from base 1. Deletion took 6 bases off V and 0 bases off J, with a span of 9 bases between the germline ends. CDR1 MNHEY and CDR2 SVGAGI are derived from the germline V gene. Libraries came from PCR. These reads were obtained on an Illumina HiSeq 2500. To reduce PCR and sequencing biases, unique molecular identifiers were built into the TCR beta cDNA libraries. Every 1 to 10 million input T cells yielded about 500,000 cDNA molecules, meaning each molecule approximated one T cell. The patient libraries were prepared and sequenced using the same protocol as the earlier healthy control dataset. Within a given batch, samples were prepared together, multiplexed and sequenced on the same HiSeq lane. The authors' pipeline ran thus. MIGEC handled the raw barcoded reads, throwing out single-read molecular identifier groups before consensus assembly and CDR3 extraction. Clonotype tables were post-analysed with VDJtools, and diversity was normalized by down-sampling all datasets to the smallest sample size. To correct batch-related cross-sample contamination, repertoire overlap clustering matched CDR3 amino acid sequences but not nucleotide sequences. The public sequencing data were trimmed at Q25 with fastp and processed into clonotypes with MiXCR by TCRdb, which kept only in-frame beta chains. Identical CDR3 protein sequences are pooled into one entry, listed with their most common genes and DNA. Clone size and V and J calls follow TCRdb, not the original study. Within this sample are around 770,000 distinct CDR3 sequences, with about 43% of them counted one time only. The top ten clonotypes cover roughly 4.4% of the sample.

To demonstrate the VDJtools post-analysis software, the study profiled TCR beta repertoires from the peripheral blood of 13 young patients with multiple sclerosis. The multiple sclerosis patients were children and adolescents between roughly 6 and 16 years of age. The sample consisted of blood. Rearrangement joined TRBV6-5 to TRBJ1-5; TRBD1 is a weak D gene call, 5 bases matching. The TCR sequence derives from a girl aged 10-17 years with multiple sclerosis. CDR3 sequence: CASSKGFSNQPQHF. The sequenced DNA is TGTGCCAGCAGCAAGGGGTTTAGCAATCAGCCCCAGCATTTT.